Listed below are T cell receptor beta chains from one sample, sequenced in a study of T cells of healthy individuals. One entry per CDR3 protein results from TCRdb running MiXCR on the 5' RACE reads. This table holds some 100,000 distinct CDR3 sequences, approximately 15% found once. The source is a human donor in good health. Each CDR3 is given with its conserved first and last residue. D genes are given only for firm matches. Clone sizes are given selectively: once, few, many, or a class where the clone is expanded.

>TRBD1|TRBV20-1|TRBJ1-1|-
CSARPGQSNTEAFF
TGCAGTGCTAGGCCGGGACAGTCGAACACTGAAGCTTTCTTT
>-|TRBV28|TRBJ2-7|few
CASSYPGLSYEQYF
TGTGCCAGCAGTTACCCGGGGCTATCCTACGAGCAGTACTTC
>-|TRBV6-5|TRBJ1-5|-
CASRPGGDQPQHF
TGTGCCAGCAGACCCGGCGGGGATCAGCCCCAGCATTTT
>TRBD1|TRBV20-1|TRBJ1-2|many
CSARDRGGVRGYTF
TGCAGTGCTAGGGACAGGGGGGGAGTACGTGGCTACACCTTC
>-|TRBV4-2|TRBJ2-3|few
CASSQDLGGYTDTQYF
TGTGCCAGCAGCCAAGATCTCGGGGGCTACACAGATACGCAGTATTTT
>TRBD2|TRBV19|TRBJ2-6|once
CASRVTGGPGANVLTF
TGTGCCAGTAGGGTAACGGGGGGGCCTGGGGCCAACGTCCTGACTTTC
>TRBD1|TRBV4-1|TRBJ1-2|few
CASSQEGTGGLLGGYTF
TGCGCCAGCAGCCAAGAAGGGACAGGGGGCCTCTTAGGTGGCTACACCTTC
>-|TRBV5-1|TRBJ1-3|few
CASSPQGSGNTIYF
TGCGCCAGCAGCCCGCAGGGCTCTGGAAACACCATATATTTT
>-|TRBV14|TRBJ1-2|many
CASPPDRLSYGYTF
TGTGCCAGCCCTCCAGACAGGTTGTCTTATGGCTACACCTTC
>-|TRBV6-5|TRBJ1-2|few
CASARSGGLGYTF
TGTGCCAGCGCACGCTCCGGGGGTCTGGGCTACACCTTC
>TRBD1|TRBV7-2|TRBJ1-3|many
CASSLRDSLGVYF
TGTGCCAGCAGCTTAAGGGACAGTTTAGGGGTATATTTT
>-|TRBV10-3|TRBJ2-3|-
CAISESVDTQYF
TGTGCCATCAGTGAGTCTGTCGATACGCAGTATTTT
>TRBD1|TRBV28|TRBJ1-2|few
CASSPPTTGGVFYTF
TGTGCCAGCAGTCCCCCAACGACAGGGGGTGTTTTCTACACCTTC
>TRBD2|TRBV9|TRBJ2-1|-
CASSPAGASYNEQFF
TGTGCCAGCAGCCCAGCGGGAGCCTCCTACAATGAGCAGTTCTTC
>TRBD1|TRBV6-2/TRBV6-3|TRBJ2-5|few
CASTSLQGKGETQYF
TGTGCCAGCACTTCATTACAGGGGAAAGGAGAGACCCAGTACTTC
>TRBD2|TRBV4-1|TRBJ2-7|few
CASSHGTSGDEQYF
TGCGCCAGCAGCCACGGGACTAGCGGTGACGAGCAGTACTTC
>-|TRBV2|TRBJ1-5|-
CASSDQGLGQPQHF
TGTGCCAGCAGTGATCAGGGTTTGGGCCAGCCCCAGCATTTT
>-|TRBV12-3/TRBV12-4|TRBJ1-1|few
CASSFGGQKAFF
TGTGCCAGCAGTTTCGGGGGGCAGAAGGCTTTCTTT
>TRBD1|TRBV7-2|TRBJ1-1|-
CASRTGGTEAFF
TGTGCCAGCAGGACAGGGGGCACTGAAGCTTTCTTT
>-|TRBV20-1|TRBJ1-5|many
CSARVQQGQPQHF
TGCAGTGCTAGAGTCCAGCAGGGGCAGCCCCAGCATTTT
>TRBD2|TRBV29-1|TRBJ2-5|-
CSVLLGLAGLQETQYF
TGCAGCGTTCTACTGGGACTAGCGGGCCTACAAGAGACCCAGTACTTC
>TRBD2|TRBV29-1|TRBJ2-1|many
CSVTRVAGVEAEQFF
TGCAGCGTTACCCGAGTAGCGGGAGTTGAGGCTGAGCAGTTCTTC
>-|TRBV3-1|TRBJ2-1|-
CASSQGRGGGPYNEQFF
TGTGCCAGCAGCCAGGGCCGCGGCGGGGGCCCCTACAATGAGCAGTTCTTC
>TRBD1|TRBV7-2|TRBJ2-2|-
CASSSGTGYTGELFF
TGTGCCAGCAGCTCCGGGACAGGGTACACCGGGGAGCTGTTTTTT
>-|TRBV5-5|TRBJ1-1|few
CASSLVPEGSTEAFF
TGTGCCAGCAGCTTGGTACCGGAGGGAAGCACTGAAGCTTTCTTT
>-|TRBV6-5|TRBJ2-2|-
CASSYTPANTGELFF
TGTGCCAGCAGTTACACCCCCGCGAACACCGGGGAGCTGTTTTTT
>-|TRBV5-1|TRBJ1-1|many
CASSLEYRVSTEAFF
TGCGCCAGCAGCTTGGAATACAGGGTCAGCACTGAAGCTTTCTTT
>TRBD2|TRBV7-9|TRBJ2-5|-
CASIPSGSETQYF
TGTGCCAGCATTCCTAGCGGGAGTGAGACCCAGTACTTC
>-|TRBV2|TRBJ1-5|many
CASSPGGANQPQHF
TGTGCCAGCAGCCCTGGGGGGGCGAATCAGCCCCAGCATTTT
>-|TRBV6-6|TRBJ1-1|many
CASSYWPLGMNTEAFF
TGTGCCAGCAGTTACTGGCCGCTGGGGATGAACACTGAAGCTTTCTTT
>TRBD1|TRBV20-1|TRBJ1-5|few
CSVTAGTGSNQPQHF
TGCAGTGTCACCGCCGGGACAGGGAGCAATCAGCCCCAGCATTTT
>-|TRBV7-9|TRBJ1-4|-
CASSFPGATNEKLFF
TGTGCCAGCAGCTTTCCAGGGGCAACTAATGAAAAACTGTTTTTT
>-|TRBV5-6|TRBJ2-5|-
CASSSYQGQTQYF
TGTGCCAGCAGCTCGTACCAGGGACAGACCCAGTACTTC
>-|TRBV6-2/TRBV6-3|TRBJ2-4|few
CASSYSAKNIQYF
TGTGCCAGCAGTTACTCGGCCAAAAACATTCAGTACTTC
>TRBD2|TRBV19|TRBJ2-1|-
CASSGTSGRSYNEQFF
TGTGCCAGTAGTGGGACTAGCGGGAGATCCTACAATGAGCAGTTCTTC
>-|TRBV28|TRBJ2-1|-
CASSLSGVVNEQFF
TGTGCCAGCAGTTTATCGGGAGTGGTGAATGAGCAGTTCTTC
>-|TRBV28|TRBJ2-1|-
CATWDSAVDEQFF
TGTGCCACCTGGGACTCGGCGGTCGATGAGCAGTTCTTC
>TRBD2|TRBV4-3|TRBJ2-5|once
CASSQGASGGRQETQYF
TGCGCCAGCAGCCAAGGCGCTAGCGGGGGGCGCCAAGAGACCCAGTACTTC
>TRBD2|TRBV30|TRBJ2-2|-
CAWSRTSGRTGELFF
TGTGCCTGGAGCCGGACTAGCGGAAGAACCGGGGAGCTGTTTTTT
>-|TRBV7-8|TRBJ2-3|many
CASSLFVAGGTDTQYF
TGTGCCAGCAGCTTATTTGTGGCGGGCGGAACAGATACGCAGTATTTT
>-|TRBV9|TRBJ1-2|many
CASSQEDGPNYGYTF
TGTGCCAGCAGCCAGGAGGACGGGCCTAACTATGGCTACACCTTC
>-|TRBV21-1|TRBJ2-5|few
CASSKDSQTQYF
TGTGCCAGCAGCAAAGACAGCCAGACCCAGTACTTC
>-|TRBV28|TRBJ1-2|many
CASKVERKGYTF
TGTGCCAGCAAAGTTGAAAGGAAGGGCTACACCTTC
>-|TRBV9|TRBJ2-5|-
CASSVEILAGGGETQYF
TGTGCCAGCAGCGTAGAAATACTAGCTGGAGGGGGCGAGACCCAGTACTTC